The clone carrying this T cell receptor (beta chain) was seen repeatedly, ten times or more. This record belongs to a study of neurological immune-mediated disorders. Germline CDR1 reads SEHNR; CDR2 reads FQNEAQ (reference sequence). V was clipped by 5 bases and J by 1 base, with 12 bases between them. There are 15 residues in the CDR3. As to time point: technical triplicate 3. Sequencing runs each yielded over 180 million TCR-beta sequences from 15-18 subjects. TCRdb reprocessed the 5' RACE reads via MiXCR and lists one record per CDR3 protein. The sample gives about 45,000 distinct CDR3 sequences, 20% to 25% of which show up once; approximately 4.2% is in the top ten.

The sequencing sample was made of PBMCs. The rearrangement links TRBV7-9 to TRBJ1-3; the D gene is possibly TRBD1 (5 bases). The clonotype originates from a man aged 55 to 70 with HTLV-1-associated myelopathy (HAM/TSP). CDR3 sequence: CASSPKGTSGNTIYF. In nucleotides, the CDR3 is TGTGCCAGCAGCCCGAAGGGGACGTCTGGAAACACCATATATTTT. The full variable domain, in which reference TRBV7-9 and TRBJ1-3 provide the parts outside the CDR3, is DTGVSQNPRHKITKRGQNVTFRCDPISEHNRLYWYRQTLGQGPEFLTYFQNEAQLEKSRLLSDRFSAERPKGSFSTLEIQRTEQGDSAMYLCASSPKGTSGNTIYFGEGSWLTVV.